These 25 T cell receptor beta chains originate from one sample sequenced in a study of shared clonotypes between healthy human individuals. Repertoires were generated with immunoSEQ multiplex PCR, while TCRdb's copy carries only in-frame clones and drops some. This sample has 2.3 million or so clones; approximately 93% occur once, and the top ten carry 0.39%. Sequencing was performed on naive CD4+ T cells from PBMCs. Subset reported: CD45RA+ positively selected. All receptors come from a man aged 18 to 29 in good health. Some clones in this sample may be carry-over from other donors' samples.

The genes are TRBV19 and TRBJ2-2, with 11 bases that match TRBD2. The CDR3 consists of 16 residues. The germline gives CDR1 LNHDA, CDR2 SQIVND (reference sequence). The V gene end was trimmed by 2 bases and the J gene end by 6 bases; junction bases not matched to a gene: 5. This chain's CDR3 is CASSILAGGGAGELFF. CDR3 nucleotides: TGTGCCAGTAGTATACTAGCGGGAGGCGGCGCCGGGGAGCTGTTTTTT.

J is TRBJ2-7 and V is TRBV6-1, with 10 bases aligning to TRBD2. Germline trimming cut 6 bases from V and 5 bases from J; bases unmatched to any gene: 10. The CDR3 extends over 15 amino acids. Germline CDR1 reads MNHNS; CDR2 reads SASEGT. CDR3 nucleotides: TGTGCCAGCAGCGCCCGAACTAGCGGGAATAACGAGCAGTACTTC. Translating gives CASSARTSGNNEQYF.

Regarding this clone: One end of the junction fails to match germline, which may point to a read error. Within the sample, other DNA sequences also encode this same CDR3. The chain is built from TRBV11-2 and TRBJ2-7, with TRBD2 matching 14 bases. This CDR3 is 15 amino acids long. Germline V lookup: CDR1 SGHAT, CDR2 FQNNGV. The CDR3 nucleotides read TGTGCCAGCACCAAAGGGACTAGCGGGAGCTACGAGCAATACTTC. Protein: CASTKGTSGSYEQYF.

The chain employs TRBV6-5 and TRBJ1-4; D is unresolved. The germline V gene encodes CDR1 MNHEY and CDR2 SVGAGI. V was trimmed by 2 bases and J by 0 bases, leaving 10 bases between them. The CDR3 runs to 16 residues. In nucleotides, the CDR3 is TGTGCCAGCAGTTACCAATATGGGGCAACTAATGAAAAACTGTTTTTT. Translating it yields CASSYQYGATNEKLFF.

With respect to this clone: The germline gene is not matched at one end of the junction; a read error may be the cause. The gene calls are TRBV27 and TRBJ2-7; D perhaps matches TRBD2 (7 bases). This CDR3 is 15 amino acids long. Germline-derived CDR1 and CDR2 are MNHEY and SMNVEV (reference sequence). The CDR3 region is CASRFGGGVIYEQYF. The CDR3 DNA sequence: TGTGCCAGCCGTTTTGGCGGGGGCGTAATCTACGAGCAGTACTTC.

The chain combines TRBV29-1 with TRBJ1-1; no clear D. Germline CDR1 is SQVTM and CDR2 is ANQGSEA. The CDR3 sequence is 14 residues long. V was pared by 6 bases and J by 7 bases, with 21 bases between. The CDR3 nucleotides are TGCAGCGTCCGAACACACGGCGCACCTGTTGAAGCTTTCTTT. It yields the protein CSVRTHGAPVEAFF.

The chain is built from TRBV5-5 and TRBJ2-1; D perhaps matches TRBD2 (5 bases). Per the germline V gene, CDR1 is SGHKS and CDR2 is YYEKEE (reference sequence). CDR3 length: 14 residues. The V end was cut by 2 bases, the J end by 5 bases, with 11 bases between. The chain's CDR3 is CASSLPGIHNEQFF. The DNA of the CDR3 is TGTGCCAGCAGCTTACCCGGGATCCACAATGAGCAGTTCTTC.

This rearrangement joins TRBV11-3 to TRBJ1-1; maybe TRBD1 (5 bases). The CDR3 has 14 amino acids. The V gene lost 5 bases and the J gene lost 4 bases, with 14 bases spanning the gap. The V gene's germline CDR1 is SGHNT and CDR2 YENEEA. The chain's CDR3 is CASSPSSGGTEAFF. CDR3 nucleotide sequence: TGTGCCAGCAGCCCAAGTTCGGGGGGCACTGAAGCTTTCTTT.

The genes are TRBV2 and TRBJ1-1; D call uncertain. Germline CDR1 and CDR2: SNHLY and FYNNEI. Deletions cut 7 bases from V and 0 bases from J, with 6 bases between. There are 12 residues in the CDR3. CDR3: CASKRLNTEAFF. CDR3 DNA sequence: TGTGCCAGCAAAAGATTGAACACTGAAGCTTTCTTT.

The chain carries TRBV7-9 and TRBJ2-7; D remains ambiguous. The CDR3 has 11 residues. With 4 bases removed from V and 6 bases from J, the gap between germline ends came to 7 bases. Germline V gives CDR1 SEHNR, CDR2 FQNEAQ (reference sequence). DNA of the CDR3: TGTGCCAGCAGCTCCAGCCGCGAGCAGTACTTC. This sequence encodes CASSSSREQYF.

The V call is TRBV5-4, the J call TRBJ2-1; maybe TRBD2 (6 bases). In germline, CDR1 is SGHNT, CDR2 YYREEE (reference sequence). V was clipped by 4 bases and J by 2 bases, with 16 bases between them. CDR3 length: 16 amino acids. CDR3 sequence reads: CASSPPGRGPYNEQFF. The CDR3 coding sequence is TGTGCCAGCAGCCCCCCAGGGCGGGGTCCCTACAATGAGCAGTTCTTC.

This clone was seen just once. The chain is built from TRBV9 and TRBJ2-3; D is ambiguous. The CDR3 has 14 residues. V lost 0 bases and J 5 bases, leaving 10 bases between the germline ends. Germline CDR1 reads SGDLS; CDR2 reads YYNGEE. CDR3 in amino acids: CASSVDVGIDTQYF. In DNA form, the CDR3 reads TGTGCCAGCAGCGTAGATGTGGGGATAGATACGCAGTATTTT.

This clone was seen only once. The chain employs TRBV10-1 and TRBJ2-3; weak D call: TRBD1 (5 bases). Per the germline V gene, CDR1 is WNHNN and CDR2 is SYGVQD (reference sequence). CDR3 length equals 16 residues. V gave up 1 base and J gave up 1 base, with 12 bases separating them. CDR3 sequence reads: CASSEFGARGTDTQYF. CDR3 bases: TGCGCCAGCAGTGAGTTTGGGGCCCGGGGCACAGATACGCAGTATTTT.

A note on this clone: This sample includes further DNA sequences coding for the same CDR3. J is TRBJ2-5 and V is TRBV6-1; tentatively, D is TRBD2 (5 bases). The CDR3 runs to 10 residues. V was trimmed by 6 bases and J by 7 bases, leaving 6 bases between them. Germline V gene lookup returns CDR1 MNHNS and CDR2 SASEGT. CDR3 amino acids: CASSEGTQYF. The DNA of the CDR3 is TGTGCCAGCAGCGAGGGGACCCAGTACTTC.

V gene TRBV5-1 combines with J gene TRBJ2-5, with D tentatively TRBD2 (6 bases). Germline CDR1 is SGHRS and CDR2 is YFSETQ. V gave up 4 bases and J gave up 2 bases, with 12 bases separating them. The CDR3 totals 14 residues. CDR3 amino acids: CASSNPGAQETQYF. CDR3 nucleotide sequence: TGCGCCAGCAGCAATCCGGGAGCACAAGAGACCCAGTACTTC.

The V gene is TRBV28, the J gene TRBJ1-1; TRBD1 matches 8 bases. CDR3 length: 16 residues. CDR1 and CDR2 from the germline V gene are MDHEN and SYDVKM. V dropped 4 bases and J dropped 2; count of bases not matched to a gene: 9. The CDR3 nucleotides read TGTGCCAGCAGTTCCCGTCGGACAGGGCTAAACACTGAAGCTTTCTTT. It is translated as CASSSRRTGLNTEAFF. The variable domain in full, with the rest retrieved from reference TRBV28 and TRBJ1-1, is DVKVTQSSRYLVKRTGEKVFLECVQDMDHENMFWYRQDPGLGLRLIYFSYDVKMKEKGDIPEGYSVSREKKERFSLILESASTNQTSMYLCASSSRRTGLNTEAFFGQGTRLTVV.

This rearrangement joins TRBV7-8 to TRBJ2-7; no clear D. V was trimmed by 1 base and J by 3 bases, leaving 10 bases between them. Germline V gene sequence: CDR1 SGHVS, CDR2 FQNEAQ. The CDR3 spans 14 residues. DNA for the CDR3: TGTGCCAGCAGCTTAGTGCACAGTAACTACGAGCAGTACTTC. It specifies CASSLVHSNYEQYF.

The J gene is TRBJ2-5, the V gene TRBV11-3, with 7 bases identical to TRBD2. V trimming: 5 bases; J trimming: 2 bases; junction bases outside the gene matches: 5. Per the germline V gene, CDR1 is SGHNT and CDR2 is YENEEA. This CDR3 spans 14 amino acids. CDR3: CASSPSSGQETQYF. The CDR3 bases are TGTGCCAGCAGCCCCTCTAGCGGACAAGAGACCCAGTACTTC.

V usage is TRBV27 and J usage is TRBJ2-7; weak D call: TRBD1 (6 bases). Trimming took off 4 bases at V and 4 bases at J, with 8 bases between the two ends. The germline CDR1 and CDR2 sequences are MNHEY and SMNVEV (reference sequence). The CDR3 runs to 12 residues. The CDR3 DNA is TGTGCCAGCAGTTCGGACAGTTACGAGCAGTACTTC. Translation gives CASSSDSYEQYF.

The CDR3 DNA is TGTGCCAGCAGCTTAGATACGGGAACTGAAGCTTTCTTT. It codes for CASSLDTGTEAFF. The V call is TRBV7-9, the J call TRBJ1-1, with D unresolved. Germline CDR1 SEHNR, CDR2 FQNEAQ (reference sequence). The CDR3 spans 13 residues. The V end lost 1 base, the J end lost 5 bases, and 8 bases lay between the germline ends.

CDR3 sequence reads: CASSIQGYSGNTIYF. The CDR3 DNA reads TGTGCCAGCAGTATCCAGGGGTATTCTGGAAACACCATATATTTT. This chain joins TRBV2 and TRBJ1-3; a possible D gene is TRBD1 (6 bases). The ends were cut back, 5 bases at V and 1 base at J, with 12 bases in the middle. CDR1 and CDR2 (germline): SNHLY, FYNNEI. There are 15 residues in the CDR3.

Turning to this clone: This specimen includes other DNA sequences encoding the same CDR3. The chain uses TRBV5-1 and TRBJ2-5; 11 bases are shared with TRBD2. Germline V gene sequence: CDR1 SGHRS, CDR2 YFSETQ. The ends lost 5 bases at V and 5 bases at J; junction bases unmatched: 5. This CDR3 is 14 amino acids long. The CDR3 coding sequence is TGCGCCAGCAGTCCACTAGCGGGAGAGGAGACCCAGTACTTC. It codes for CASSPLAGEETQYF.

The chain couples TRBV5-4 to TRBJ1-1, with 10 nucleotides matching TRBD1. Trimming cost V 5 bases and J 5 bases; bases outside gene matches: 6. The length of the CDR3 is 14 residues. Germline CDR1 reads SGHNT; CDR2 reads YYREEE (reference sequence). The CDR3 spells CASSVAGQGTEAFF. For the CDR3, the DNA is TGTGCCAGCAGTGTCGCGGGACAGGGGACTGAAGCTTTCTTT.

V is TRBV28 and J is TRBJ1-5; the match to TRBD1 covers 7 bases. CDR3 length: 17 residues. Looked up from germline, CDR1 is MDHEN and CDR2 is SYDVKM. With V trimmed by 6 bases and J by 0 bases, 11 bases remained unmatched. The CDR3: CASRRQGTADSNQPQHF. The DNA of the CDR3 is TGTGCCAGCAGGCGTCAAGGGACAGCTGATAGCAATCAGCCCCAGCATTTT.

The CDR3 nucleotides are TGTGCCAGTTACCCCGGGACGGCTTCCTACAATGAGCAGTTCTTC. Translating gives CASYPGTASYNEQFF. The V and J genes are TRBV28 and TRBJ2-1; the D call may be TRBD1 or TRBD2 (5 bases each). Germline lookup yields CDR1 MDHEN and CDR2 SYDVKM. Trimming took off 9 bases at V and 1 base at J, with 16 bases between the two ends. The CDR3 has 15 residues.